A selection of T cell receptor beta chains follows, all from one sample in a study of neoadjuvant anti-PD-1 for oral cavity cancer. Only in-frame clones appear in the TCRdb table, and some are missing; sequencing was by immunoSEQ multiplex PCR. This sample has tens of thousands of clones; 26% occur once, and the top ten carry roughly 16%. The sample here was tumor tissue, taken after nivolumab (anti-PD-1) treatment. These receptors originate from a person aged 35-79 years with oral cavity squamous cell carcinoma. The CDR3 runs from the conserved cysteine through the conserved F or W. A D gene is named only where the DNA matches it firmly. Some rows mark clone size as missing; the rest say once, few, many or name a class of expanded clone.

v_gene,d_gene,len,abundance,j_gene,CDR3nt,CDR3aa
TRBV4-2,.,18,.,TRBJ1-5,TGTGCCAGCAGCCAAGAAGGGGGGGCCAGTTATAGCAATCAGCCCCAGCATTTT,CASSQEGGASYSNQPQHF
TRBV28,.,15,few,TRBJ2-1,TGTGCCAGCAGGGTGCGGGGAGAGTACTACAATGAGCAGTTCTTC,CASRVRGEYYNEQFF
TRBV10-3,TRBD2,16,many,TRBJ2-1,TGTGCCATCACCGGGACTAGCGGAAGCTCCTACAATGAGCAGTTCTTC,CAITGTSGSSYNEQFF
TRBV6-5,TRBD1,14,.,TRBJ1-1,TGTGCCAGCAGCCGACAGGGTTTCGACACTGAAGCTTTCTTT,CASSRQGFDTEAFF
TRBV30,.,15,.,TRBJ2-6,TGTGCCTGGAGTGTACTAAGGTCTGGGGCCAACGTCCTGACTTTC,CAWSVLRSGANVLTF
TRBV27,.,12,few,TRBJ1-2,TGTGCCAGCAGTCAGGGGTTCGGAGGCTACACCTTC,CASSQGFGGYTF
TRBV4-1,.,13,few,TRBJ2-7,TGCGCCAGCAGCCCTATGGGACGGGGTGAGCAGTACTTC,CASSPMGRGEQYF
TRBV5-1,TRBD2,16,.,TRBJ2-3,TGCGCCAGCAGCGACCTCTCACGGGGGGGCACAGATACGCAGTATTTT,CASSDLSRGGTDTQYF
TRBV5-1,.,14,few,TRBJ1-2,TGCGCCAGCAGCTTGGGGTCGGAGGACTATGGCTACACCTTC,CASSLGSEDYGYTF
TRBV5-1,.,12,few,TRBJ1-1,TGCGCCAGCAGCTCAGACTACACTGAAGCTTTCTTT,CASSSDYTEAFF
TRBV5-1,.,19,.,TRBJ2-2,TGCGCCAGCTTTAGTGGAGAGCTATGGGGGTCGAGTAACACCGGGGAGCTGTTTTTT,CASFSGELWGSSNTGELFF
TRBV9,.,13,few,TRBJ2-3,TGTGCCAGCAGCGTAGAAGTGGGAGATACGCAGTATTTT,CASSVEVGDTQYF
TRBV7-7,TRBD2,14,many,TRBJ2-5,TGTGCTAGCAGCCATGGGGGGGTTGGGGAGACCCAGTACTTC,CASSHGGVGETQYF
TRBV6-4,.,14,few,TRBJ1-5,TGTGCCAGCAGTGACTCCGTCGAACGAGGGCCCCAGCATTTT,CASSDSVERGPQHF
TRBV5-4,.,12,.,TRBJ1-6,TGTGCCAGCAGCGGGGGAGATTCACCCCTCCACTTT,CASSGGDSPLHF
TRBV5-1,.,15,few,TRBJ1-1,TGCGCCAGCAGAGAAGTCGTCAGCCAGAACACTGAAGCTTTCTTT,CASREVVSQNTEAFF
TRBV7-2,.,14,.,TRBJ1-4,TGTGCCAGCAGCGGAGGAGCAACTAATGAAAAACTGTTTTTT,CASSGGATNEKLFF
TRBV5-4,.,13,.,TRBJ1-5,TGTGCCAGCAGCTTGGACCAGTGGCAGCCCCAGCATTTT,CASSLDQWQPQHF
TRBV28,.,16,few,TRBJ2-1,TGTGCCAGCAGTCCCAACTTCCTTGGCTCCTACAATGAGCAGTTCTTC,CASSPNFLGSYNEQFF
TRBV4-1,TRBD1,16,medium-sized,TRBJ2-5,TGCGCCAGCAGCCGTTTCCGGGACAGGGGGAAAGAGACCCAGTACTTC,CASSRFRDRGKETQYF
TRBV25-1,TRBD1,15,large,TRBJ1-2,TGTGCCAGCAGTGAATCTAACAGGGGGAAGTATGGCTACACCTTC,CASSESNRGKYGYTF
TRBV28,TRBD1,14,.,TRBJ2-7,TGTGCCAGCAGTCCGGGACAGCCACCCTACGAGCAGTACTTC,CASSPGQPPYEQYF
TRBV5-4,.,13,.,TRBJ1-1,TGTGCCAGCAGCTTGGCTAACAGGGAGGGAGCTTTCTTT,CASSLANREGAFF
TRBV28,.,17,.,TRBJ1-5,TGTGCCAGCACCTCACAGGGAAACGGGTATAGCAATCAGCCCCAGCATTTT,CASTSQGNGYSNQPQHF
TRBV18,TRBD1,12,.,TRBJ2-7,TGTGCCAGCTCACCGGACAGGGACGAGCAGTACTTC,CASSPDRDEQYF
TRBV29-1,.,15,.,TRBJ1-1,TGCAGCGTTGTTCCCAGGGGCGGAGGTAACACTGAAGCTTTCTTT,CSVVPRGGGNTEAFF
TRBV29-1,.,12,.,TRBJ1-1,TGCAGCGTTGAAGGAGGTCGCACTGAAGCTTTCTTT,CSVEGGRTEAFF
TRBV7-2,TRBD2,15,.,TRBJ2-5,TGTGCCAGCAGCTTTACCGGGAGGGCCTACGAGACCCAGTACTTC,CASSFTGRAYETQYF
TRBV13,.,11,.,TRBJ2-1,TGTGCCAGCAGCATCGAGTTTGAGCAGTTCTTC,CASSIEFEQFF
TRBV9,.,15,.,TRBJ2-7,TGTGCCAGCAGCCTCCGAGGCGAGGGGTCCTACGAGCAGTACTTC,CASSLRGEGSYEQYF
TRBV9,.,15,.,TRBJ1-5,TGTGCCAGCAGCGTAGGAGGCAGGGAGAATCAGCCCCAGCATTTT,CASSVGGRENQPQHF
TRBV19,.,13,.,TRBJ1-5,TGTGCCAGTAGTACGCAGGGGATTATGCCCCAGCATTTT,CASSTQGIMPQHF
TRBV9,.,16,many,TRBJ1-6,TGTGCCAGCAGCGTAGAAGGTGGACAGCAGAATTCACCCCTCCACTTT,CASSVEGGQQNSPLHF
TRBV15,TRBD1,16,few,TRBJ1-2,TGTGCCACCAGCGCCCGACAGGGAATAGTCCCCTATGGCTACACCTTC,CATSARQGIVPYGYTF
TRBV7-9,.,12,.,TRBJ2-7,TGTGCCAGCAGCTTAGTGGGCTACGAGCAGTACTTC,CASSLVGYEQYF
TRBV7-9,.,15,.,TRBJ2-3,TGTGCCAGCAGCTTACCCGGGGGTGGCACAGATACGCAGTATTTT,CASSLPGGGTDTQYF
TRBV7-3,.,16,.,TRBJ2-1,TGTGCCAGCAGCCCGGAACGGGACCACCCGTACAATGAGCAGTTCTTC,CASSPERDHPYNEQFF